This T cell receptor (beta chain) originates from a study of blood T cell repertoires in COVID-19. Study background: Sites in the United States, Italy and Spain provided acute and convalescent COVID-19 samples. From T cells, B-cell-depleted T cells, or PBMCs came the material, which was cDNA or gDNA.

Per the original data handling: Estimates of nucleated cell counts were drawn from the amplification of reference gene primers. Produced via immunoSEQ multiplex PCR; TCRdb's table is partial and in-frame only. From that table come the V and J calls and clone size; the DNA was used to work out D and trimming. Here the sample spans around 120,000 clones, 69% being singletons. This clone showed up many times. The V gene's germline CDR1 is MDHEN and CDR2 SYDVKM. Trimming removed 6 bases from V and 1 base from J, with 7 bases in between. CDR3 length: 13 residues. The sample was peripheral blood. This sequence joins TRBV28 and TRBJ1-5, with no clear D. The receptor was isolated from a man older than 75 with acute or convalescent COVID-19. The CDR3 nucleotides read TGTGCCAGCAGCAGGATGAGCAATCAGCCCCAGCATTTT. Encoded protein: CASSRMSNQPQHF.